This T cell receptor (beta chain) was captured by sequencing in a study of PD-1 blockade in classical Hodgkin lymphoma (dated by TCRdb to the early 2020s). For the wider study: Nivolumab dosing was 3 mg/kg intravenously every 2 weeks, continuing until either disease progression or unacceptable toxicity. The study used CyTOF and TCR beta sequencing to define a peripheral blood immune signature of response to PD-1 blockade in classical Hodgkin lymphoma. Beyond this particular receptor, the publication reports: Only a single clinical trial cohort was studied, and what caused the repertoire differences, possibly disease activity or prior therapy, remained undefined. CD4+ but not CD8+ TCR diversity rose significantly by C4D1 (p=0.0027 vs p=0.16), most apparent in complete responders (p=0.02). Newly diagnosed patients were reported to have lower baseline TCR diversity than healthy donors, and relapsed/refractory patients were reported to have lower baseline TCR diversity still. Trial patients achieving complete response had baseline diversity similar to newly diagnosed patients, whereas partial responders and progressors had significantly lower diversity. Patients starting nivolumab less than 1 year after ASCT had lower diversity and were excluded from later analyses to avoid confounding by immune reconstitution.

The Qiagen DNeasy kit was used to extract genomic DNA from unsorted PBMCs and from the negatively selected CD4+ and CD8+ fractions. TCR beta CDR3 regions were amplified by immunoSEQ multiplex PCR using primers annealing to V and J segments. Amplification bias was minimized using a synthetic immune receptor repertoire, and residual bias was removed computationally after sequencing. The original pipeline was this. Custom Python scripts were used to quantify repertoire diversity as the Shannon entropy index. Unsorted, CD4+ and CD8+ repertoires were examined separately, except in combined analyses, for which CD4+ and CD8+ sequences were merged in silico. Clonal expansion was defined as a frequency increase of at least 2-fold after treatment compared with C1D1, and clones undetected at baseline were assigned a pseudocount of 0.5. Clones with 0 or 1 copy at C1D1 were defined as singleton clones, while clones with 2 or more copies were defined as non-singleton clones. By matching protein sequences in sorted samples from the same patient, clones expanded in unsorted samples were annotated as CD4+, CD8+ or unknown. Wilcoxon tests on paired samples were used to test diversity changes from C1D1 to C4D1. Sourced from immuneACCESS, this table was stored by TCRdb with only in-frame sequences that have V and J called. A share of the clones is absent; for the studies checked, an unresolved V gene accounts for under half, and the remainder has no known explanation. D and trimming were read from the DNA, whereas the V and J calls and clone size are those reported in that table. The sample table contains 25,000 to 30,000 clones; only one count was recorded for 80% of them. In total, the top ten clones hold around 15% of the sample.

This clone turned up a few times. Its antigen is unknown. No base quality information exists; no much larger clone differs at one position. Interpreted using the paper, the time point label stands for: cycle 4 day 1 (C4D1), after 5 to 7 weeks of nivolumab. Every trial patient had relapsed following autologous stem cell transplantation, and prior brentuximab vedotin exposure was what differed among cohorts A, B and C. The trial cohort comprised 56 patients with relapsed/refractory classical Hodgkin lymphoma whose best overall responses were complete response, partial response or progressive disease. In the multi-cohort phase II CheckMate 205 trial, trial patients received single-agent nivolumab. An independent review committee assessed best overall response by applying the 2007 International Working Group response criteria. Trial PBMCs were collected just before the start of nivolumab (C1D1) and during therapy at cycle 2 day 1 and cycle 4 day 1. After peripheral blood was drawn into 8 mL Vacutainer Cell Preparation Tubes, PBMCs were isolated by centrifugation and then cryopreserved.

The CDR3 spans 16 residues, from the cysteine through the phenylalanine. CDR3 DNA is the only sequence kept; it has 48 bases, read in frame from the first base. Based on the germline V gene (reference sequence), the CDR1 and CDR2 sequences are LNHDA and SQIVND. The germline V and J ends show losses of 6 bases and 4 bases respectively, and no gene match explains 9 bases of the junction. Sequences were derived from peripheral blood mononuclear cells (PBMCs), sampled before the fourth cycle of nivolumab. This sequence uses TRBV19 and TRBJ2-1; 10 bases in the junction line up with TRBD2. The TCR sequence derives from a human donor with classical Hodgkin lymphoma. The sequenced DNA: TGTGCCAGTAGCACCACTAGACTAGCGGGTTACAATGAGCAGTTCTTC. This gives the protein CASSTTRLAGYNEQFF.